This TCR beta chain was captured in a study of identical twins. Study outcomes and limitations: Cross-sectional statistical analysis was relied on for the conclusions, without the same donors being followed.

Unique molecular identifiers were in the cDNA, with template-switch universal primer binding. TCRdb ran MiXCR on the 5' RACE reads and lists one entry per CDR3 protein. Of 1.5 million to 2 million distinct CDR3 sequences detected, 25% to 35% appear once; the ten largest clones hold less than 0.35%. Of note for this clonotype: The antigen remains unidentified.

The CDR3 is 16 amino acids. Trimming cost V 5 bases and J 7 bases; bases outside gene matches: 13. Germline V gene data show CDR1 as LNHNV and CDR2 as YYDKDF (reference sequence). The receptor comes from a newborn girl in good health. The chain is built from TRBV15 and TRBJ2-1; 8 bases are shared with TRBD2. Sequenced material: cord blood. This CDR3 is CATSLPGGSGINEQFF. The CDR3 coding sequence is TGTGCCACCAGCCTACCGGGAGGTAGCGGGATAAATGAGCAGTTCTTC. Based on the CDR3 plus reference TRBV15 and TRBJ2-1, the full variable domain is DAMVIQNPRYQVTQFGKPVTLSCSQTLNHNVMYWYQQKSSQAPKLLFHYYDKDFNNEADTPDNFQSRRPNTSFCFLDIRSPGLGDTAMYLCATSLPGGSGINEQFFGPGTRLTVL.